These 7 T cell receptor beta chains originate from one sample sequenced in a study of molecular identifiers for immune sequencing clone quantification. TCRdb re-analysed the PCR reads in MiXCR, keeping a single row per CDR3 protein. The sample gives more than 450,000 distinct CDR3 sequences, over 20% of which show up once; more than 0.8% is in the top ten. Sequencing was done on a sample of naive CD8+ T cells from blood, with Jurkat cell RNA spiked in. Regarding subset: FACS-sorted CD8+CD4-CCR7+CD45RA+ naive T cells. These receptor sequences come from a human donor in good health. Some libraries in this study had Jurkat cell RNA spiked in.

This clonotype was found a few times. The chain couples TRBV20-1 to TRBJ2-6, with D possibly being TRBD1 (6 bases). Germline V gene data show CDR1 as DFQATT and CDR2 as SNEGSKA (reference sequence). V dropped 8 bases and J dropped 4 bases, with 12 bases sitting between them. This CDR3 comprises 13 residues. CDR3 residues: CSSPGAGANVLTF. The CDR3 DNA reads as TGCAGTTCCCCAGGGGCGGGGGCCAACGTCCTGACTTTC.

The J gene is TRBJ1-2, the V gene TRBV6-5, with TRBD1 as a possible D gene (5 bases). V lost 8 bases and J 5 bases, leaving 9 bases between the germline ends. This CDR3 spans 11 amino acids. Germline CDR1 reads MNHEY; CDR2 reads SVGAGI. The CDR3 DNA reads as TGTGCCAGCCGGGACGTATATGGCTACACCTTC. It yields the protein CASRDVYGYTF.

This sequence joins TRBV11-1 and TRBJ2-7; 8 bases match TRBD1. CDR3 length: 14 residues. V was clipped by 7 bases and J by 3 bases; unmatched bases: 8. Germline lookup yields CDR1 SGHAT and CDR2 FQDESV (reference sequence). DNA of the CDR3: TGTGCCAGCACCCCTGGACAGGGCTTCTACGAGCAGTACTTC. Residues: CASTPGQGFYEQYF. The full variable domain, with the rest looked up from reference TRBV11-1 and TRBJ2-7, is EAEVAQSPRYKITEKSQAVAFWCDPISGHATLYWYRQILGQGPELLVQFQDESVVDDSQLPKDRFSAERLKGVDSTLKIQPAELGDSAMYLCASTPGQGFYEQYFGPGTRLTVT.

This clonotype came up many times. An end of the junction does not agree with germline; a read error may underlie this. CDR3 bases: TGTGCCAGCAGTTTGTGGAAGGGGGATTTGGACTTC. Encoded protein: CASSLWKGDLDF. This chain uses TRBV28 with TRBJ2-4; perhaps TRBD1 as D (6 bases). This CDR3 comprises 12 residues. The germline V gene has CDR1 MDHEN and CDR2 SYDVKM.

The chain is built from TRBV12-3 or TRBV12-4 and TRBJ2-7, with D perhaps TRBD1 (7 bases). Trimming took 5 bases from V and 5 from J, leaving 19 bases between them. The CDR3 is 15 amino acids. The CDR3 spells CASSPPSRGVHEQYF. CDR3 nucleotides: TGTGCCAGCAGTCCACCGAGCAGGGGGGTCCACGAGCAGTACTTC.

There are a few counts of this clonotype. This chain uses TRBV30 with TRBJ2-7; possible D gene TRBD2, 5 bases. The length of the CDR3 is 14 residues. Trimming removed 3 bases at V and 2 bases at J, with 14 bases between. Germline lookup yields CDR1 GTSNPN and CDR2 SVGIG (reference sequence). DNA for the CDR3: TGTGCCTGGAGCGAGGCCGCTAGCCCCTACGAGCAGTACTTC. Translation: CAWSEAASPYEQYF.

This clonotype was observed many times. The chain is built from TRBV27 and TRBJ1-1, with D perhaps TRBD1 (6 bases). This CDR3 comprises 14 residues. The V gene lost 3 bases and the J gene lost 5 bases, with 13 bases spanning the gap. CDR1 MNHEY and CDR2 SMNVEV come from the germline V gene (reference sequence). The CDR3 reads CASSFAGAGTEAFF. The CDR3 nucleotides are TGTGCCAGCAGTTTCGCAGGGGCAGGAACTGAAGCTTTCTTT.